The subject of this entry is one T cell receptor (beta chain). The data were obtained in a study of monozygotic twins with inflammatory bowel disease. Per donor, 2.5 to 3 ml of blood was collected and frozen. TCRdb re-called the 5' RACE reads; every CDR3 protein appears as one record, without DNA. The sample shows around 140,000 distinct CDR3 sequences, and roughly 1.2% sits with its ten largest clones. The sequenced material came from blood. This receptor was obtained from a human donor with ulcerative colitis or Crohn's disease, or a healthy co-twin of an affected twin (not recorded which).

CDR3: CASNRDRVYEQYF. The V gene is TRBV6-1, the J gene TRBJ2-7; TCRdb picks TRBD1, but there is no DNA to check that call. This CDR3 comprises 13 residues. Germline loops: CDR1 MNHNS, CDR2 SASEGT.